This T cell receptor beta chain was found in a study of T-cell memory formation after mild COVID-19. This clonotype was observed many times. Via MiXCR, TCRdb re-called the 5' RACE reads, giving one row per CDR3 protein. This table holds more than 450,000 distinct CDR3 sequences, under 20% found once. The CDR3 runs to 12 residues. Trimming left V 4 bases short and J 9 bases short, with 11 bases between. The germline CDR1 and CDR2 sequences are SGHKS and YYEKEE (reference sequence). This TCR was recovered from an adult woman who had mild COVID-19 (a few samples of this study predate the infection). Cell type and time point are not known. The specimen was PBMCs or a T cell subset sorted from them (not recorded which). The chain employs TRBV5-5 and TRBJ2-1; possibly TRBD1 for D (5 bases). The CDR3 loop reads CASSQDNAEQFF. CDR3 coding DNA: TGTGCCAGCAGCCAGGACAATGCTGAGCAGTTCTTC.